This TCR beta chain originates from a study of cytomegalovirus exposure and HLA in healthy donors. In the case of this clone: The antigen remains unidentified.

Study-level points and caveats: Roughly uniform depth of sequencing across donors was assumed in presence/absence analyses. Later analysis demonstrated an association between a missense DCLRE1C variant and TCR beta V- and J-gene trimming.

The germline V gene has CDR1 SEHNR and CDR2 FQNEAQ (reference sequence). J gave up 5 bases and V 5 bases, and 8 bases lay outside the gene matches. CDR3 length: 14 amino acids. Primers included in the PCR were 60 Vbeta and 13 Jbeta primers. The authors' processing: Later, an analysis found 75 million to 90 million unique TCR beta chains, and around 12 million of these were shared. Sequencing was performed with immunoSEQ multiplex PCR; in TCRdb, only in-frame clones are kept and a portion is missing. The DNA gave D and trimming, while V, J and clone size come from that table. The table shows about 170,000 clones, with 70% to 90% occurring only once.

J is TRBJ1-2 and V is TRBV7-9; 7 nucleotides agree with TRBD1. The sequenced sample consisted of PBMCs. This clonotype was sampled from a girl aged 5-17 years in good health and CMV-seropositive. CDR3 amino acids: CASSPVQGEYGYTF. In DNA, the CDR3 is TGTGCCAGCAGCCCCGTTCAGGGGGAGTATGGCTACACCTTC.